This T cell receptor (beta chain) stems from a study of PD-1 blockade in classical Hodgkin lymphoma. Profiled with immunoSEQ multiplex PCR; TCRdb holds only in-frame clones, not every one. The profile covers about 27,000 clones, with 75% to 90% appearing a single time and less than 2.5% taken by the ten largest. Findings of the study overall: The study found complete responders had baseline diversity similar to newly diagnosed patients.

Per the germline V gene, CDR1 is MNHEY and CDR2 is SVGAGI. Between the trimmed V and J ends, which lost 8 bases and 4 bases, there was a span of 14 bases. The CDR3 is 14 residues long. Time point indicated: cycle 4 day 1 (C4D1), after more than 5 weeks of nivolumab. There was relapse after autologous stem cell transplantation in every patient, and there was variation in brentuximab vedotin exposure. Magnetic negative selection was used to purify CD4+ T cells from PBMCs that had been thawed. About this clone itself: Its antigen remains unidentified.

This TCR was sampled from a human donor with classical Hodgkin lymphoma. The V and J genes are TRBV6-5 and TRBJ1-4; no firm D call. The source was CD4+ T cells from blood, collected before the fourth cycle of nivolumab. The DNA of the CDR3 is TGTGCCAGCGGGCCCACCCGACGTAATGAAAAACTGTTTTTT. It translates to CASGPTRRNEKLFF.